The T cell receptor (beta chain) described here comes from a study of Graves' ophthalmopathy and Graves' hyperthyroidism. Overall study: At the time of initial diagnosis and before any treatment, peripheral blood was collected. Whole-study findings and limits: Ophthalmopathy versus stable hyperthyroidism: 13-signature model gave less than 90% sensitivity, 75% to 83% specificity. Ophthalmopathy progression predictions by the model showed 72.22% specificity and roughly 71% sensitivity.

Amplification from RNA transcripts yielded the TCR beta CDR3 regions. First-round RT-PCR used HTBI primers; second-round multiplex PCR followed. MiXCR, applied by TCRdb to the multiplex PCR reads, yields one record per CDR3 protein. The table has hundreds of thousands of distinct CDR3 sequences, 35% to 50% seen once. Trimming stripped 1 base from V and 7 bases from J, with 7 bases between. The CDR3 has 12 residues. Germline CDR1 reads SEHNR; CDR2 reads FQNEAQ (reference sequence). Remarks on this clonotype: Its antigen is not identified.

Moderately to severely active ophthalmopathy under 3 months, CAS at least 3, NOSPECS at least 4. The sequenced material came from peripheral blood. The origin of this receptor is an adult man with Graves' ophthalmopathy. The chain uses TRBV7-9 and TRBJ1-1, with a weak D call TRBD1 (6 bases). Here the CDR3 reads CASSLGQDEAFF. CDR3 coding DNA: TGTGCCAGCAGCTTAGGACAGGATGAAGCTTTCTTT.